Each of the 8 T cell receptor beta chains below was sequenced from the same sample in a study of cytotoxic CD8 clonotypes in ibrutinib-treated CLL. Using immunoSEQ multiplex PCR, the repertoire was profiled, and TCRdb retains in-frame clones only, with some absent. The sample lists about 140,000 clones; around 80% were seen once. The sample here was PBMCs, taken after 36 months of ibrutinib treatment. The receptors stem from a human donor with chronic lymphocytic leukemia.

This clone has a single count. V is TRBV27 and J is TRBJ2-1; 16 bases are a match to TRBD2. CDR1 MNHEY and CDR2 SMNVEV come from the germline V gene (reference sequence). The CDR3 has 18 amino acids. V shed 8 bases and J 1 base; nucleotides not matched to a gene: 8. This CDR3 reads CASCYLGLAGGSYNEQFF. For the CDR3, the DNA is TGTGCCAGCTGCTACTTGGGACTAGCGGGAGGGTCCTACAATGAGCAGTTCTTC.

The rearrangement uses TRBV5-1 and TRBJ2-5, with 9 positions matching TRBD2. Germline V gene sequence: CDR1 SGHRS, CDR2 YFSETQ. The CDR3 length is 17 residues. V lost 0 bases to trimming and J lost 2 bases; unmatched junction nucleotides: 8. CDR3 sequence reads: CASSLALGLAGQETQYF. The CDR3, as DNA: TGCGCCAGCAGCTTGGCCCTGGGGCTAGCGGGGCAAGAGACCCAGTACTTC.

The CDR3 DNA follows: TGCGCCAGCAGCTTGGTCGAGCAGTACTTC. This sequence encodes CASSLVEQYF. The J gene is TRBJ2-7, the V gene TRBV5-1; D is unclear. This CDR3 has 10 amino acids. Per the germline V gene, CDR1 is SGHRS and CDR2 is YFSETQ. The ends were cut back, 0 bases at V and 6 bases at J, with 1 base in the middle.

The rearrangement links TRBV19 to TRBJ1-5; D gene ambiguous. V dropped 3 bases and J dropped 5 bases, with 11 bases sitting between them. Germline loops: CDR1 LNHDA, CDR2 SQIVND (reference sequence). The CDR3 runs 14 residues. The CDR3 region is CASSIRTVYQPQHF. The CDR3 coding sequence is TGTGCCAGTAGTATCCGGACGGTATATCAGCCCCAGCATTTT.

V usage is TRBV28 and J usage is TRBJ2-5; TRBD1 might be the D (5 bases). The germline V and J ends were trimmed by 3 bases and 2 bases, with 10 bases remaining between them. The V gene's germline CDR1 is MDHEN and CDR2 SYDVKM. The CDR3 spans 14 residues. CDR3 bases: TGTGCCAGCAGTTTGGGGCTAGGACAAGAGACCCAGTACTTC. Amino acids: CASSLGLGQETQYF.

Here the CDR3 reads CASSLWAGAYEQYF. In DNA, the CDR3 is TGTGCCAGCAGCTTATGGGCAGGGGCCTACGAGCAGTACTTC. The rearrangement links TRBV11-2 to TRBJ2-7; possible D gene TRBD1, 6 bases. This CDR3 is built from 14 residues. Germline lookup yields CDR1 SGHAT and CDR2 FQNNGV. V lost 2 bases and J lost 2, with 10 bases in between.

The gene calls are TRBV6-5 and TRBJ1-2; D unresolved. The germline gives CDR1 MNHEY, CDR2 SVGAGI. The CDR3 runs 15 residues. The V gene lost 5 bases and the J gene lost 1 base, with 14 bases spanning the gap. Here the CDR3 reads CASSPTGRDNYGYTF. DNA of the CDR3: TGTGCCAGCAGTCCGACGGGCCGCGATAACTATGGCTACACCTTC.

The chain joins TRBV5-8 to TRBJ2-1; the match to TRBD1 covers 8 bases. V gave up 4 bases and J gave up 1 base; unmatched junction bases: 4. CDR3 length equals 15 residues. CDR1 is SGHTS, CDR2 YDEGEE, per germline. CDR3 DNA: TGTGCCAGCAGCGTCGGGACAGGATCCTACAATGAGCAGTTCTTC. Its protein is CASSVGTGSYNEQFF. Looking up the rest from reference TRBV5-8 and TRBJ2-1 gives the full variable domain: EAGVTQSPTHLIKTRGQQATLRCSPISGHTSVYWYQQALGLGLQFLLWYDEGEERNRGNFPPRFSGRQFPNYSSELNVNALELEDSALYLCASSVGTGSYNEQFFGPGTRLTVL.